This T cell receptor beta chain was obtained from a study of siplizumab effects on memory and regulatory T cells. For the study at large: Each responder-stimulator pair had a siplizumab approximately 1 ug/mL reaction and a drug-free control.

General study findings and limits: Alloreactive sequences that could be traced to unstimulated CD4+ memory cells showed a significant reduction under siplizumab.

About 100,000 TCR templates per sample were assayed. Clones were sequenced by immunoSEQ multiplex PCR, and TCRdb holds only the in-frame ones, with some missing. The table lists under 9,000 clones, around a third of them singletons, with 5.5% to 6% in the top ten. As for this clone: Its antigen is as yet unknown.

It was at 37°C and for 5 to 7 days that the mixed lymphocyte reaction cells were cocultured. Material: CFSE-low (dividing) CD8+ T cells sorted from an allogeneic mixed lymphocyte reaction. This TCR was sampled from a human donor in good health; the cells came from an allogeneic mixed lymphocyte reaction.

CDR3 sequence (DNA): TGTGCCAGCAGCTTAAGGACCTTCGATGAGCAGTTCTTC. Residues: CASSLRTFDEQFF. The chain has TRBV11-2 and TRBJ2-1; D is ambiguous. With 2 bases removed from V and 8 bases from J, the gap between germline ends came to 10 bases. Germline V CDR1 and CDR2: SGHAT, FQNNGV. The CDR3 is made up of 13 amino acids.